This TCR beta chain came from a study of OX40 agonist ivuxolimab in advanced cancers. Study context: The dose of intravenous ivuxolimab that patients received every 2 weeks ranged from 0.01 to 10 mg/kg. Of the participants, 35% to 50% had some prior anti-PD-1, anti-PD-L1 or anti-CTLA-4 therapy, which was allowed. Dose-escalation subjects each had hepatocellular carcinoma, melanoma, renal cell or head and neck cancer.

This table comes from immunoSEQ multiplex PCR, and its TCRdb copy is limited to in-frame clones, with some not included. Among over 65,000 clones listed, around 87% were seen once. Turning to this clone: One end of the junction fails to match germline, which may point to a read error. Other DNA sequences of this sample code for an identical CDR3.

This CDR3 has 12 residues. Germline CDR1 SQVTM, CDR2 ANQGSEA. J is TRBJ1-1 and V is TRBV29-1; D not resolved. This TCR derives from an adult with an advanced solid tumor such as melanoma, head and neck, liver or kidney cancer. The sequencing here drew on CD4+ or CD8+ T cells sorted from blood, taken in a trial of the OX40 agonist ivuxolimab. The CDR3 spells CSVVGQITEAFF. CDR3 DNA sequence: TGCAGCGTTGTTGGCCAGATCACTGAGGCTTTCTTT.